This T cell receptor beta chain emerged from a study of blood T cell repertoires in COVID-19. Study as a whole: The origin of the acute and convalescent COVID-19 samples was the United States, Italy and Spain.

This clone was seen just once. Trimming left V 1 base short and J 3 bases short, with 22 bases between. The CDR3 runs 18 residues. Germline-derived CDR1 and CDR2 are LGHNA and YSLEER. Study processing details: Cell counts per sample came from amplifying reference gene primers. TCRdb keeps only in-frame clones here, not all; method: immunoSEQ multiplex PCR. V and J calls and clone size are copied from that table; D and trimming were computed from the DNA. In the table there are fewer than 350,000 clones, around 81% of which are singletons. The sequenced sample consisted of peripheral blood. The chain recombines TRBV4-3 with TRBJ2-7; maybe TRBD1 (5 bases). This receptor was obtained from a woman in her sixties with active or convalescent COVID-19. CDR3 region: CASSQGSLQVSMFYEQYF. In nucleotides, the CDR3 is TGCGCCAGCAGCCAAGGTAGTCTACAGGTTTCTATGTTCTACGAGCAGTACTTC.